This TCR beta chain is drawn from a study of T cell responses to AZD1222 COVID-19 vaccine. Sequencing was performed with immunoSEQ multiplex PCR; in TCRdb, only in-frame clones are kept and a portion is missing. The sample shows 130,000 or so clones, 89% of them seen only once. As regards this clone: At one end, the junction sequence differs from germline, possibly due to a read error.

The starting material was peripheral blood, obtained 28 days after the second AZD1222 dose. The sequence was collected from an adult who received the AZD1222 COVID-19 vaccine.

The CDR3 is CASSATLSIDTQYF. The CDR3 DNA follows: TGTGCCAGCAGTGCGACCTTAAGCATAGATACGCAGTATTTT. This chain uses TRBV2 with TRBJ2-3; D call uncertain. Germline values: CDR1 SNHLY, CDR2 FYNNEI. The CDR3 contains 14 residues.